This T cell receptor (beta chain) emerged from a study of blood T cell repertoires in COVID-19. With 4 bases clipped from V and 6 bases from J, the junction kept 7 bases outside the gene matches. This CDR3 is 14 amino acids long. CDR1 is SGHTS, CDR2 YDEGEE, per germline. Measured with immunoSEQ multiplex PCR; TCRdb has only the in-frame clones, and not every one. Among some 460,000 clones listed, 87% were seen once. J is TRBJ1-2 and V is TRBV5-8, with 9 nucleotides matching TRBD1. The specimen was PBMCs or T cells enriched from blood (not recorded which). This clonotype was obtained from a young woman who had recovered from COVID-19. The CDR3 loop reads CASSTDTGGDGYTF. The CDR3 coding sequence is TGTGCCAGCAGCACAGACACAGGGGGCGATGGCTACACCTTC.